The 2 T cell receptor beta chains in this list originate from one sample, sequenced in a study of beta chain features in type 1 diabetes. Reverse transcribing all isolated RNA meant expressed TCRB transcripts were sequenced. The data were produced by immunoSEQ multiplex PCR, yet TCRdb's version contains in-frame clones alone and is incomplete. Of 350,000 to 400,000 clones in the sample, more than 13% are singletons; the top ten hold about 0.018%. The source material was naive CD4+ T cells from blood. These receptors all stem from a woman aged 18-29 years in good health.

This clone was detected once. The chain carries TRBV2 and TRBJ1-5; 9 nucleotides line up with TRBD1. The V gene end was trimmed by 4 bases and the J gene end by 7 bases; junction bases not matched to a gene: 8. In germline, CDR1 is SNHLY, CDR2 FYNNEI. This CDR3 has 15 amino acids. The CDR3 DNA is TGTGCCAGCAGTGGGGAGGACAGGGGAGGACAGCCCCAGCATTTT. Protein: CASSGEDRGGQPQHF.

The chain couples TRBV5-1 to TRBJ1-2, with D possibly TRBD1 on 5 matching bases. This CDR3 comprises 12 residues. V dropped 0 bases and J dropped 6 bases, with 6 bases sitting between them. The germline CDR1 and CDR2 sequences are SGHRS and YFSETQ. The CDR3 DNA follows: TGCGCCAGCAGCTTGGAAGGGGATGGCTACACCTTC. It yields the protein CASSLEGDGYTF.